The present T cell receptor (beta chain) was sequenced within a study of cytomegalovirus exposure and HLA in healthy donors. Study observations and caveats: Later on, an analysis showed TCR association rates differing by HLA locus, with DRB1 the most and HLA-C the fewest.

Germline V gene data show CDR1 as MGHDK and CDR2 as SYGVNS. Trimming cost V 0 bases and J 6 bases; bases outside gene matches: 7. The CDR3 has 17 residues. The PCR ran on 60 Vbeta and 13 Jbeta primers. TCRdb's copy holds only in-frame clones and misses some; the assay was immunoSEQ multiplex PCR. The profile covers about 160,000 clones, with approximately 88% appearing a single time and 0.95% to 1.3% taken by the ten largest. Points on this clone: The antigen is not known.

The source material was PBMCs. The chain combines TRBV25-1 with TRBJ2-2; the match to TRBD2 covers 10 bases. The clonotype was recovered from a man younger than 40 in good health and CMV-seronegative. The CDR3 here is CASSEYWASGSPGELFF. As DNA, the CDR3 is TGTGCCAGCAGTGAATACTGGGCTAGCGGGAGCCCCGGGGAGCTGTTTTTT. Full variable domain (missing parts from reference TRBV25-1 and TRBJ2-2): EADIYQTPRYLVIGTGKKITLECSQTMGHDKMYWYQQDPGMELHLIHYSYGVNSTEKGDLSSESTVSRIRTEHFPLTLESARPSHTSQYLCASSEYWASGSPGELFFGEGSRLTVL.